One sample yielded the 6 T cell receptor beta chains listed below, sequenced in a study of T-cell memory formation after mild COVID-19. MiXCR, applied by TCRdb to the 5' RACE reads, yields one record per CDR3 protein. The sample carries 550,000 to 600,000 distinct CDR3 sequences, around 15% recorded once. The sequenced material came from PBMCs or a T cell subset sorted from them (not recorded which). These receptors were obtained from an adult woman who had mild COVID-19 (a few samples of this study predate the infection). Cell type and time point are not known.

This clonotype was counted between two and nine times. This chain connects TRBV5-1 to TRBJ1-1; D gene uncertain. Germline CDR1 and CDR2: SGHRS and YFSETQ. The CDR3 is 14 amino acids. V was trimmed by 1 base and J by 1 base, leaving 8 bases between them. CDR3 protein: CASSLSGKNTEAFF. CDR3 DNA: TGCGCCAGCAGCTTGAGTGGGAAGAACACTGAAGCTTTCTTT.

The chain links TRBV27 to TRBJ1-3, with TRBD1 as a possible D gene (5 bases). Looked up from germline, CDR1 is MNHEY and CDR2 is SMNVEV (reference sequence). CDR3 length equals 15 residues. The V gene lost 0 bases and the J gene lost 2 bases, with 8 bases spanning the gap. The DNA of the CDR3 is TGTGCCAGCAGTTTATCCCCCAGGGCTGGAAACACCATATATTTT. This sequence encodes CASSLSPRAGNTIYF.

The chain carries TRBV6-5 and TRBJ2-7; D uncertain. The germline gives CDR1 MNHEY, CDR2 SVGAGI. This CDR3 contains 15 residues. Trimming stripped 0 bases from V and 2 bases from J, with 11 bases between. CDR3 DNA: TGTGCCAGCAGTTACTCGAAAGGGCTCGCCTACGAGCAGTACTTC. It specifies CASSYSKGLAYEQYF.

The chain recombines TRBV7-6 with TRBJ1-1; 7 bases line up with TRBD1. The CDR3 contains 13 residues. J was trimmed by 8 bases and V by 4 bases; bases with no gene match: 7. Germline V gene lookup returns CDR1 SGHVS and CDR2 FNYEAQ. The CDR3 region is CASSWASGQEAFF. The CDR3 DNA follows: TGTGCCAGCAGCTGGGCCTCGGGACAGGAAGCTTTCTTT.

This clonotype turned up a few times. The V and J genes are TRBV7-3 and TRBJ2-1; D gene uncertain. V was shortened by 3 bases and J by 9 bases, with 18 bases between the two germline ends. The V gene's germline CDR1 is SGHTA and CDR2 FQGTGA. CDR3 length: 15 residues. Here the CDR3 DNA reads TGTGCCAGCAGCTTGCAGGCGGAGACAAGGAGTGAGCAGTTCTTC. Amino acid sequence: CASSLQAETRSEQFF.

The rearrangement joins TRBV7-9 to TRBJ1-2, with a tentative D call TRBD1 (5 bases). Germline CDR1 and CDR2: SEHNR and FQNEAQ (reference sequence). The CDR3 covers 14 residues. V gave up 7 bases and J gave up 5 bases, with 17 bases separating them. For the CDR3, the DNA is TGTGCCAGCACCACCGTGAGACAGTGGTATGGCTACACCTTC. The encoded protein is CASTTVRQWYGYTF. Full variable domain (outside the CDR3, taken from reference TRBV7-9 and TRBJ1-2): DTGVSQNPRHKITKRGQNVTFRCDPISEHNRLYWYRQTLGQGPEFLTYFQNEAQLEKSRLLSDRFSAERPKGSFSTLEIQRTEQGDSAMYLCASTTVRQWYGYTFGSGTRLTVV.